This TCR beta chain stems from a study of blood T cell repertoires in COVID-19. Germline-derived CDR1 and CDR2 are MNHEY and SMNVEV (reference sequence). After removal of 3 bases from V and 5 bases from J, the junction contained 7 bases not matched to a gene. The CDR3 sequence is 15 residues long. Data came from immunoSEQ multiplex PCR; TCRdb stores just in-frame clones and leaves some out. The table lists about 160,000 clones, over 60% of them singletons. Sequencing was done on a sample of peripheral blood. This sequence was found in a man aged 60 to 75 with acute or convalescent COVID-19. The V and J genes are TRBV27 and TRBJ2-7; TRBD1 agrees at 10 bases. CDR3 DNA: TGTGCCAGCAGTTTCGGGGGACAGGGGCTCAACGAGCAGTACTTC. Translation gives CASSFGGQGLNEQYF.